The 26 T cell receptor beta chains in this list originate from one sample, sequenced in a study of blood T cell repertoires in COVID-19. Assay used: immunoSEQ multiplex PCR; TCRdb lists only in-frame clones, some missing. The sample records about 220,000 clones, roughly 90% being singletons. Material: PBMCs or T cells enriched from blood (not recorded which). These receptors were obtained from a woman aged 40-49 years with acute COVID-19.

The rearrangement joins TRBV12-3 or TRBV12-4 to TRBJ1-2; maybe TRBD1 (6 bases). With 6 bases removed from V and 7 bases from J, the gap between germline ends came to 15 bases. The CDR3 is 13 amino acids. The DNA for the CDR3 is TGTGCCAGCAGCCCACAGGGCGTCTTTGGCTACACCTTC. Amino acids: CASSPQGVFGYTF.

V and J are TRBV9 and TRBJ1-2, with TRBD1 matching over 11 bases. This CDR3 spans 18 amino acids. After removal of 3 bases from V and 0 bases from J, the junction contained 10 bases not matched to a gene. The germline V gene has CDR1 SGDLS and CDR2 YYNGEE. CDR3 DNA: TGTGCCAGCAGCGGGCCCCCGGACAGGGGGCAGGCTAACTATGGCTACACCTTC. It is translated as CASSGPPDRGQANYGYTF.

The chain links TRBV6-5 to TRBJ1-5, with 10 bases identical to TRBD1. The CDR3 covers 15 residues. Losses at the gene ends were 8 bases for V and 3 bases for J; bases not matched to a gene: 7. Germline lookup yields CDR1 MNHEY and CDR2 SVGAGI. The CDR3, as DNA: TGTGCCAGCGGCCCGGGACAGGGGTACAATCAGCCCCAGCATTTT. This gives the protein CASGPGQGYNQPQHF.

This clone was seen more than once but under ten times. The chain's CDR3 is CASSIRVGWDSPLHF. Written as DNA, the CDR3 is TGTGCCAGTAGTATCCGGGTTGGTTGGGATTCACCCCTCCACTTT. The chain links TRBV19 to TRBJ1-6; no reliable D call. V shed 3 bases and J shed 8 bases, with 14 bases lying between them. Germline V gene lookup returns CDR1 LNHDA and CDR2 SQIVND (reference sequence). This CDR3 region has 15 residues.

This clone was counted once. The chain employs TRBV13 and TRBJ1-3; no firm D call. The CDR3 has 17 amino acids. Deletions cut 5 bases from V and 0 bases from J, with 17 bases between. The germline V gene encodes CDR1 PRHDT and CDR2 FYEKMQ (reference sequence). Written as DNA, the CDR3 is TGTGCCAGCAGCCCATACCCTGGCAGATCCTCTGGAAACACCATATATTTT. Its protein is CASSPYPGRSSGNTIYF.

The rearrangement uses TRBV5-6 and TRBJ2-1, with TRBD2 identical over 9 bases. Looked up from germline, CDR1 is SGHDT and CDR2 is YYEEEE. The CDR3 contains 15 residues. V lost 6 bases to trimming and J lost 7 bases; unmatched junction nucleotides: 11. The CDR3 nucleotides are TGTGCCAGCAACCCCTTAGCGGGGGATAAGAATGAGCAGTTCTTC. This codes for CASNPLAGDKNEQFF. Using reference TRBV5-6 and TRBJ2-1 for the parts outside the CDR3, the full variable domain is DAGVTQSPTHLIKTRGQQVTLRCSPKSGHDTVSWYQQALGQGPQFIFQYYEEEERQRGNFPDRFSGHQFPNYSSELNVNALLLGDSALYLCASNPLAGDKNEQFFGPGTRLTVL.

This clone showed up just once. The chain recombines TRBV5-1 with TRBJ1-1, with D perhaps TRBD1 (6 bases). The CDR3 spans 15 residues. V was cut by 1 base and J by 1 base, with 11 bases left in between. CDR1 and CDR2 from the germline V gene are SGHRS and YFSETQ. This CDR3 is CASSLYQGTNTEAFF. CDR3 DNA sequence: TGCGCCAGCAGCTTGTATCAGGGGACGAACACTGAAGCTTTCTTT.

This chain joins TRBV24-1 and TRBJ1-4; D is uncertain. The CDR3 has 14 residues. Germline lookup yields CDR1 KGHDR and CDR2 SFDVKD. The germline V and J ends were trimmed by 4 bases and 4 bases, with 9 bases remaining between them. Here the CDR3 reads CATSEPGLNEKLFF. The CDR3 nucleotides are TGTGCCACCAGTGAGCCGGGTCTTAATGAAAAACTGTTTTTT.

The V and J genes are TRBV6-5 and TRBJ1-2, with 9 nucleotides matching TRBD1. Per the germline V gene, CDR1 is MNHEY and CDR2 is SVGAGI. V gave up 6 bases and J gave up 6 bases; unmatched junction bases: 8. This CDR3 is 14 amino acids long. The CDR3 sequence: CASRSGTGRHGYTF. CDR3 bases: TGTGCCAGCAGGTCCGGGACAGGGAGGCATGGCTACACCTTC.

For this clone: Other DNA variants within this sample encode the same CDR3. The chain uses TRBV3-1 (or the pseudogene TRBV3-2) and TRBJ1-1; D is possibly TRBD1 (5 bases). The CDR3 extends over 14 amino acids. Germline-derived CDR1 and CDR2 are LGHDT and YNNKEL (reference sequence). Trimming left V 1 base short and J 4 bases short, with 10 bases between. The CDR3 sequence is CASSQGWGGTEAFF. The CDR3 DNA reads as TGTGCCAGCAGCCAAGGCTGGGGGGGCACTGAAGCTTTCTTT.

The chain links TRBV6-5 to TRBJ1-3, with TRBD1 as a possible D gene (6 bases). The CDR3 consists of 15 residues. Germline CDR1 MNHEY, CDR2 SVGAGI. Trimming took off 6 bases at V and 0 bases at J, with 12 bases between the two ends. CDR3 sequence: CASSPMGASGNTIYF. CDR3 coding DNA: TGTGCCAGCAGCCCGATGGGGGCCTCTGGAAACACCATATATTTT.

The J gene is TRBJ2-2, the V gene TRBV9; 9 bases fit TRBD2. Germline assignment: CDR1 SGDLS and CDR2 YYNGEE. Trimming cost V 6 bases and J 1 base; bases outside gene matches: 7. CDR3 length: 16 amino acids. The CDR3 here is CASNPRGGGNTGELFF. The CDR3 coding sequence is TGTGCCAGCAACCCTCGCGGGGGGGGGAACACCGGGGAGCTGTTTTTT.

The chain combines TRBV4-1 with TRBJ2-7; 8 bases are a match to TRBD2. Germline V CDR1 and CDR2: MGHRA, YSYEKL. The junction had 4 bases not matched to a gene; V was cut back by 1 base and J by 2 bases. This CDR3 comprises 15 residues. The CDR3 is CASSQASGGTYEQYF. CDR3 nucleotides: TGCGCCAGCAGCCAAGCCAGCGGGGGAACCTACGAGCAGTACTTC.

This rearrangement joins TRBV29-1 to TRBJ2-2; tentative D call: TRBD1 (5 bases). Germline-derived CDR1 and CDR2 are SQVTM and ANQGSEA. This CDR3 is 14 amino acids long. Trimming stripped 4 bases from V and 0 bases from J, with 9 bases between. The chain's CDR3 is CSVVRTTNTGELFF. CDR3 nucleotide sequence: TGCAGCGTTGTTCGGACAACGAACACCGGGGAGCTGTTTTTT.

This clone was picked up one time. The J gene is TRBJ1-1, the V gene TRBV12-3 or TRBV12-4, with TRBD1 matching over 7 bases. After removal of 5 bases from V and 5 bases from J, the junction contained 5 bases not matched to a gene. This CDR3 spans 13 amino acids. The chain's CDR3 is CASSLTGVTEAFF. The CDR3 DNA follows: TGTGCCAGCAGTCTCACAGGGGTAACTGAAGCTTTCTTT.

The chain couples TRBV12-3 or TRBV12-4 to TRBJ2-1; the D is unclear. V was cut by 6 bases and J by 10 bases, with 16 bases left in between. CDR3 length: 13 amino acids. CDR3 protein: CASSPLLVGEQFF. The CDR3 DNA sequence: TGTGCCAGCAGCCCATTGCTCGTCGGGGAGCAGTTCTTC.

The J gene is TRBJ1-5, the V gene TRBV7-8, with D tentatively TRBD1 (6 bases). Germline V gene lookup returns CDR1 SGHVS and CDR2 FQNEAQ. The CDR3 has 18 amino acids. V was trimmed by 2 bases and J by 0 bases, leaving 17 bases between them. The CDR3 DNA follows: TGTGCCAGCAGCTTAAAAGCTGGACAGTCCTATAGCAATCAGCCCCAGCATTTT. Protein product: CASSLKAGQSYSNQPQHF.

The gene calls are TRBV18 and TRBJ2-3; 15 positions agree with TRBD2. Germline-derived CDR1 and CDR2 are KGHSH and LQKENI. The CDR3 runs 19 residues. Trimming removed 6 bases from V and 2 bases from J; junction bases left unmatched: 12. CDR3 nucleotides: TGTGCCAGCTCCGCTAATGCCGGGACTAGCGGGGGGATCACAGATACGCAGTATTTT. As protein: CASSANAGTSGGITDTQYF. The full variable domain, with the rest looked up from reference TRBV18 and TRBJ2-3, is NAGVMQNPRHLVRRRGQEARLRCSPMKGHSHVYWYRQLPEEGLKFMVYLQKENIIDESGMPKERFSAEFPKEGPSILRIQQVVRGDSAAYFCASSANAGTSGGITDTQYFGPGTRLTVL.

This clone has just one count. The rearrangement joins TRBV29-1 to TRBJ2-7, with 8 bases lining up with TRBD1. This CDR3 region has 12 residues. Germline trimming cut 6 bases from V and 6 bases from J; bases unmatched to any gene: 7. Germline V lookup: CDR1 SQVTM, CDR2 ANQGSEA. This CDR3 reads CSVQGAMGEQYV. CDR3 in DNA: TGCAGCGTCCAGGGGGCAATGGGCGAGCAGTACGTC.

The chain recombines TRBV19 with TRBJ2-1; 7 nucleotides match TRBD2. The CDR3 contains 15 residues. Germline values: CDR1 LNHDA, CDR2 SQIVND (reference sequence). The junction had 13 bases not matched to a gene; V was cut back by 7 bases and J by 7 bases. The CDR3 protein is CASIGGRVEGNEQFF. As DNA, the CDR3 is TGTGCCAGTATCGGGGGGAGGGTTGAGGGTAATGAGCAGTTCTTC.

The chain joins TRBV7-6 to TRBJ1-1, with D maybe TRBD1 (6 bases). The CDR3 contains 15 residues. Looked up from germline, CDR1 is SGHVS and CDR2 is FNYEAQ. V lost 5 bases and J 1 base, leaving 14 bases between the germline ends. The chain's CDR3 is CASSDRTVPNTEAFF. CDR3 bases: TGTGCCAGCAGCGACAGGACAGTTCCGAACACTGAAGCTTTCTTT.

The CDR3 bases are TGCGCCAGCAGCTTGGCGTCAGGGAAACAGCCCCAGCATTTT. Translating gives CASSLASGKQPQHF. The chain is built from TRBV5-1 and TRBJ1-5; D perhaps matches TRBD1 (5 bases). V lost 0 bases, J lost 7 bases, and 11 bases lay in between. In germline, CDR1 is SGHRS, CDR2 YFSETQ. The CDR3 runs to 14 residues. Full variable domain (outside the CDR3, taken from reference TRBV5-1 and TRBJ1-5): KAGVTQTPRYLIKTRGQQVTLSCSPISGHRSVSWYQQTPGQGLQFLFEYFSETQRNKGNFPGRFSGRQFSNSRSEMNVSTLELGDSALYLCASSLASGKQPQHFGDGTRLSIL.

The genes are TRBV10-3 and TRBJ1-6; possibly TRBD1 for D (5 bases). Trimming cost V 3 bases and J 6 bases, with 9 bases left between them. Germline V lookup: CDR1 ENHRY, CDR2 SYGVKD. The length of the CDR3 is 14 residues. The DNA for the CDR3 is TGTGCCATCAGTGATGACAGTCCTAATTCACCCCTCCACTTT. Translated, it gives CAISDDSPNSPLHF.

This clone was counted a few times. The CDR3 DNA reads TGTGCCAGCAGCGTCGCCGGGACAGTCGACTCTGGAAACACCATATATTTT. Translated: CASSVAGTVDSGNTIYF. The chain carries TRBV9 and TRBJ1-3, with 7 bases aligning to TRBD1. The CDR3 runs to 17 residues. CDR1 is SGDLS, CDR2 YYNGEE, per germline. V trimming: 2 bases; J trimming: 0 bases; junction bases outside the gene matches: 8.

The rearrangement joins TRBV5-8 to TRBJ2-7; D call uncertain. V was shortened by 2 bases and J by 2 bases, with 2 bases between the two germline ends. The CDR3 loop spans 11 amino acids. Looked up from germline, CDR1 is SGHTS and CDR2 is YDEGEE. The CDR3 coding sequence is TGTGCCAGCAGCTTCACCTACGAGCAGTACTTC. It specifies CASSFTYEQYF.

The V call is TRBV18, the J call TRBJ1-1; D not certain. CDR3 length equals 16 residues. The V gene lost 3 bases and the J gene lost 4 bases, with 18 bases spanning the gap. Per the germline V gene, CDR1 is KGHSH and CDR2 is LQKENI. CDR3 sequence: CASSPPGNLRSTEAFF. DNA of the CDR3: TGTGCCAGCTCACCTCCCGGGAACCTTCGGAGCACTGAAGCTTTCTTT.